This T cell receptor beta chain was observed in a study of blood T cell repertoires in COVID-19. V dropped 4 bases and J dropped 2 bases, with 14 bases sitting between them. The CDR3 consists of 15 residues. CDR1 and CDR2 (germline): SGHRS, YFSETQ. Using immunoSEQ multiplex PCR, the repertoire was profiled, and TCRdb retains in-frame clones only, with some absent. Of some 100,000 clones listed, approximately 79% are singletons. This TCR derives from a man aged 45 to 65 with acute or convalescent COVID-19. The chain employs TRBV5-1 and TRBJ2-3; D remains ambiguous. Sequencing was done on a sample of peripheral blood. The CDR3 sequence is CASSVADSNTDTQYF. Written as DNA, the CDR3 is TGCGCCAGCAGCGTCGCAGACTCAAACACAGATACGCAGTATTTT.